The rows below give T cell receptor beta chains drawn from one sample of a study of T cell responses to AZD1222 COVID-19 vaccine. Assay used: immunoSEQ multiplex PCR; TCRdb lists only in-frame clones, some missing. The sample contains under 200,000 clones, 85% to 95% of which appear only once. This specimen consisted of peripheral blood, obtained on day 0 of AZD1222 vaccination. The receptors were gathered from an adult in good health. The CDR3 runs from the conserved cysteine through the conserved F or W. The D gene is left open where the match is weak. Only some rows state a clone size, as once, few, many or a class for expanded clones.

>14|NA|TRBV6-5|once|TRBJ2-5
TGTGCCGGCCCGGGACACTCAACGGGGGAGACCCAGTACTTC
CAGPGHSTGETQYF
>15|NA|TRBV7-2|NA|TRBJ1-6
TGTGCCAGCAGCGCACAGACAGCCCAGAATTCACCCCTCCACTTT
CASSAQTAQNSPLHF
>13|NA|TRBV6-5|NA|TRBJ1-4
TGTGCCAGCAGTTACACCCGAGGTGAAAAACTGTTTTTT
CASSYTRGEKLFF
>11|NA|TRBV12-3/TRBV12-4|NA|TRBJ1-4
TGTGCCAGCAGTTGGGGCACTCTACAGTTTTTT
CASSWGTLQFF
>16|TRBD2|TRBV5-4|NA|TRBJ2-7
TGTGCCAGCAGCCCTGGCCCTAGCGGGGGGGACTACGAGCAGTACTTC
CASSPGPSGGDYEQYF
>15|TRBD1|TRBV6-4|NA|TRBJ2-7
TGTGCCAGCAGTGACGAAGACAGGGGGAGCTACGAGCAGTACTTC
CASSDEDRGSYEQYF
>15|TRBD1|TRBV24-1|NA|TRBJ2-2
TGTGCCACCAGTGATCCAGGACAGGGAAACGGGGAGCTGTTTTTT
CATSDPGQGNGELFF
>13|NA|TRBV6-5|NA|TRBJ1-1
TGTGCCAGCAGTAGGTACGAGAACACTGAAGCTTTCTTT
CASSRYENTEAFF
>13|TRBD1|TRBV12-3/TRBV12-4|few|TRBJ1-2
TGTGCCAGCACCTCAGGGGGAGTCTATGGCTACACCTTC
CASTSGGVYGYTF
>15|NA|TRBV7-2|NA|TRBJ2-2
TGTGCCAGCAGTCGGGAAGGGGTGGGCACCGGGGAGCTGTTTTTT
CASSREGVGTGELFF
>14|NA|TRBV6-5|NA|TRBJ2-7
TGTGCCAGCAGCTATTACTCAGGGGGGCCCGAGCAGTACTTC
CASSYYSGGPEQYF
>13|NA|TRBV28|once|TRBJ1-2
TGTGCCAGCAGACCTGCAGGAGTCTATGGCTACACCTTC
CASRPAGVYGYTF
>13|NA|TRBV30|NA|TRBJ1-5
TGTGCCTGGAATTGGGACATAAATCAGCCCCAGCATTTT
CAWNWDINQPQHF
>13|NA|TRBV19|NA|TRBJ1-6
TGTGCCAGTAGTATCTGGGGCTCATCACCCCTCCACTTT
CASSIWGSSPLHF
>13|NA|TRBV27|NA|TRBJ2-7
TGTGCCAGCAGTCCGCACAGGGCCTACGAGCAGTACTTC
CASSPHRAYEQYF
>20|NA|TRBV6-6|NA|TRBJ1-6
TGTGCCAGCAGTCCGACAGGACTTCCCCCCTATAGCTCCTATAATTCACCCCTCCACTTT
CASSPTGLPPYSSYNSPLHF
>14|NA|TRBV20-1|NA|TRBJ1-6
TGCAGTGCTAGTATGAGCTCCTATAATTCACCCCTCCACTTT
CSASMSSYNSPLHF
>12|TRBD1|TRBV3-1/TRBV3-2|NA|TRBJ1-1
TGTGCCACCTCGGACAGGCTCACTGAAGCTTTCTTT
CATSDRLTEAFF
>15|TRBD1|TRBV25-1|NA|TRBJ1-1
TGTGCCAGCAGTCCGATTGACAGGGGAGATACTGAAGCTTTCTTT
CASSPIDRGDTEAFF
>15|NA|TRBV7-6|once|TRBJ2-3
TGTGCCAGCAGCTCCTCTAGCGACCGCACAGATACGCAGTATTTT
CASSSSSDRTDTQYF
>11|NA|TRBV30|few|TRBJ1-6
TGTGCCTGGAGGACAGGAGGAGCCCTCCACTTT
CAWRTGGALHF
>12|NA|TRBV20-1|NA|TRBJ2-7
TGCAGTGCTAGTCGCGGATTCTACGAGCAGTACTTC
CSASRGFYEQYF
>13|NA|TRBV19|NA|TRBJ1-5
TGTGCCAGTAGTGTACAGGGTAATCAGCCCCAGCATTTT
CASSVQGNQPQHF
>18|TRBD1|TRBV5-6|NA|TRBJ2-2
TGTGCCAGCAGCTCCGACGCCGGGACAGGGGGCTTCACCGGGGAGCTGTTTTTT
CASSSDAGTGGFTGELFF
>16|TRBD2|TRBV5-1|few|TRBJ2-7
TGCGCCAGCAGCTCCTTCGAGACTAGCGGGACCTACGAGCAGTACTTC
CASSSFETSGTYEQYF
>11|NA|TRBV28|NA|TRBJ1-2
TGTGCCAGCAGTTTAGGTAACGGCTACACCTTC
CASSLGNGYTF
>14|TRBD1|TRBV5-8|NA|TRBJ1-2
TGTGCCAGCAGCCGACAGGGTAGGATAAATGGCTACACCTTC
CASSRQGRINGYTF
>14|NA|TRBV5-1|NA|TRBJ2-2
TGCGCCAGCAGCTTACTCAGGGGTCACGGGGAGCTGTTTTTT
CASSLLRGHGELFF
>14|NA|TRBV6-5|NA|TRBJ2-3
TGTGCCAGCTCCTGGGACCCTAGCACAGATACGCAGTATTTT
CASSWDPSTDTQYF
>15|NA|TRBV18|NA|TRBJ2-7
TGTGCCAGCTCACGGGGCCAGACTAGCTCCTACGAGCAGTACTTC
CASSRGQTSSYEQYF
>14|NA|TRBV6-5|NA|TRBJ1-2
TGTGCCAGCAGTCCAAAGGGGGGAGGCTATGGCTACACCTTC
CASSPKGGGYGYTF
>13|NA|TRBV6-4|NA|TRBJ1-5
TGTGCCAGCAGCCCAGACATCAATCAGCCCCAGCATTTT
CASSPDINQPQHF
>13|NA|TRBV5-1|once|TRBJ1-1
TGCGCCAGCAGCTTGAAGGTGAACACTGAAGCTTTCTTT
CASSLKVNTEAFF
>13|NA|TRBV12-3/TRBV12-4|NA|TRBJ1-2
TGTGCCAGCAGTTCGGGACGTAACTATGGCTACACCTTC
CASSSGRNYGYTF
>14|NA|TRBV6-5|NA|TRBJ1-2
TGTGCCAGCAGAGTTGCAGGGGCCGAGTACGGCTACACCTTC
CASRVAGAEYGYTF
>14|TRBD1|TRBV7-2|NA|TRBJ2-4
TGTGCCAGCGCTCAACAGGGGGTGGGAAACATTCAGTACTTC
CASAQQGVGNIQYF
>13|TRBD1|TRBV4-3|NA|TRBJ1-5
TGCGCCAGCAGCCAGACAGGGAATCAGCCCCAGCATTTT
CASSQTGNQPQHF
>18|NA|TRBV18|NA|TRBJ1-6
TGTGCCAGCTTACATATAAACCCGGGGGAACCCTATAATTCACCCCTCCACTTT
CASLHINPGEPYNSPLHF
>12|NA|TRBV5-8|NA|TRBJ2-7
TGTGCCAGCCCCCTGGCGAAGTACGAGCAGTACTTC
CASPLAKYEQYF
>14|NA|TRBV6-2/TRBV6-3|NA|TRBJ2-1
TGTGCCAGCAGCCCATTGGGGGGGCACAATGAGCAGTTCTTC
CASSPLGGHNEQFF
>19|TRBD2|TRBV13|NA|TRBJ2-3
TGTGCCAGCAGCCCCGGCCCCCTACTAGCGGGGGGGGAAGGGGATACGCAGTATTTT
CASSPGPLLAGGEGDTQYF
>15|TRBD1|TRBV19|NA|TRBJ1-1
TGTGCCAGTCGTGAGTCCAGGGGGACGAGCACTGAAGCTTTCTTT
CASRESRGTSTEAFF
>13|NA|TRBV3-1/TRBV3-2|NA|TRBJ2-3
TGTGCCAGTCAGGGTTTGGGAGCAGATACGCAGTATTTT
CASQGLGADTQYF
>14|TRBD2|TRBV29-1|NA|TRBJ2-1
TGCAGCGTTGATCAGCGGGGGGCCTACAATGAGCAGTTCTTC
CSVDQRGAYNEQFF
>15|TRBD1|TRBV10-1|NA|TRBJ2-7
TGCGCCAGCAGTGCCCGGACAGGGGGCTTCCACGAGCAGTACTTC
CASSARTGGFHEQYF